The 5 T cell receptor beta chains below come from one sample, sequenced in a study of technical replicates of blood from several donors. This table comes from immunoSEQ multiplex PCR, and its TCRdb copy is limited to in-frame clones, with some not included. The table records tens of thousands of clones, 95% of them present only once. Sequenced sample: T cells isolated from PBMCs. The receptor source for this set is a human donor in good health.

The V gene is TRBV4-1, the J gene TRBJ2-3; a possible D gene is TRBD2 (6 bases). Trimming left V 0 bases short and J 2 bases short, with 15 bases between. The CDR3 is made up of 17 amino acids. Germline lookup yields CDR1 MGHRA and CDR2 YSYEKL. CDR3 amino acids: CASSQDFGLSHTDTQYF. The DNA of the CDR3 is TGCGCCAGCAGCCAAGATTTCGGACTATCCCACACAGATACGCAGTATTTT.

The chain is built from TRBV29-1 and TRBJ2-7; tentative D call: TRBD1 (6 bases). The CDR3 contains 13 residues. The V gene lost 2 bases and the J gene lost 1 base, with 9 bases spanning the gap. CDR1 and CDR2 from the germline V gene are SQVTM and ANQGSEA. The CDR3 sequence is CSVESDSSYEQYF. The CDR3 DNA follows: TGCAGCGTTGAATCGGACAGTTCCTACGAGCAGTACTTC.

V is TRBV27 and J is TRBJ2-5, with a possible D match to TRBD1 (7 bases). Germline V gene sequence: CDR1 MNHEY, CDR2 SMNVEV (reference sequence). The ends were cut back, 5 bases at V and 1 base at J, with 14 bases in the middle. This CDR3 is 15 amino acids long. Written as DNA, the CDR3 is TGTGCCAGCAGTCGCGGGACAGCGCGCCAAGAGACCCAGTACTTC. Protein: CASSRGTARQETQYF.

The CDR3 nucleotides are TGTGCCAGCAGCTTAACAGGGGGCTCCTACAGCACTGAAGCTTTCTTT. Its protein is CASSLTGGSYSTEAFF. The chain links TRBV7-9 to TRBJ1-1, with 9 bases that match TRBD1. The J segment lost 4 bases and the V segment lost 2 bases, leaving 8 bases of the junction unmatched. The CDR3 contains 16 residues. CDR1 is SEHNR and CDR2 is FQNEAQ in the germline V gene (reference sequence).

The rearrangement uses TRBV6-1 and TRBJ1-3, with unresolved D. CDR1 and CDR2 (germline): MNHNS, SASEGT. The V end was cut by 0 bases, the J end by 4 bases, with 13 bases between. The CDR3 runs to 16 residues. The CDR3 reads CASSEAGVIEGNTIYF. The CDR3 DNA is TGTGCCAGCAGTGAAGCGGGAGTCATTGAGGGAAACACCATATATTTT.